Below are 9 T cell receptor beta chains sequenced from a single sample in a study of T cell changes during pregnancy in multiple sclerosis. The method was immunoSEQ multiplex PCR; TCRdb's version includes in-frame clones alone and lacks a portion of them. The data show some 70,000 clones, around 92% seen once. Sequences were derived from CD8+ T cells from peripheral blood mononuclear cells, sampled in the third trimester of pregnancy. The receptors stem from a female donor in good health, enrolled as a control in a pregnancy study.

The chain uses TRBV4-1 and TRBJ2-7; the D is unclear. CDR3 length equals 12 residues. Trimming pared 3 bases from V and 5 bases from J, leaving 8 bases between. Germline-derived CDR1 and CDR2 are MGHRA and YSYEKL. CDR3 nucleotide sequence: TGCGCCAGCAGCCAGGGCAGGAACGAGCAGTACTTC. Its translation: CASSQGRNEQYF.

The chain links TRBV28 to TRBJ1-1; D unclear. CDR1 and CDR2 from the germline V gene are MDHEN and SYDVKM. CDR3 length: 15 residues. Trimming took off 4 bases at V and 0 bases at J, with 12 bases between the two ends. As DNA, the CDR3 is TGTGCCAGCAGTTCCTCTTGGAGCATGAACACTGAAGCTTTCTTT. The encoded protein is CASSSSWSMNTEAFF.

This chain links TRBV5-1 with TRBJ2-5, with 12 bases identical to TRBD2. V was clipped by 4 bases and J by 2 bases; unmatched bases: 6. The CDR3 consists of 16 residues. The V gene's germline CDR1 is SGHRS and CDR2 YFSETQ. Here the CDR3 DNA reads TGCGCCAGCAGCCCGGAGACTAGCGGGGGACAAGAGACCCAGTACTTC. It is translated as CASSPETSGGQETQYF.

Turning to this clone: Other DNA sequences within the sample encode an identical CDR3. This rearrangement joins TRBV19 to TRBJ2-7; TRBD1 matches 10 bases. Germline loops: CDR1 LNHDA, CDR2 SQIVND (reference sequence). The CDR3 extends over 13 amino acids. V shed 6 bases, J shed 4 bases, and the junction held 3 bases outside the gene matches. The CDR3 protein is CASSTDRGYEQYF. The DNA of the CDR3 is TGTGCCAGTAGCACGGACAGGGGGTACGAGCAGTACTTC.

Here the CDR3 DNA reads TGCAGTGCTAGGAACGGGTTCGAGCAGTACTTC. Translated, it gives CSARNGFEQYF. The chain couples TRBV20-1 to TRBJ2-7, with D unclear. Trimming removed 3 bases from V and 6 bases from J, with 9 bases in between. Germline V CDR1 and CDR2: DFQATT, SNEGSKA (reference sequence). The CDR3 contains 11 residues.

This chain links TRBV9 with TRBJ2-7; 8 bases align to TRBD1. Trimming at V came to 0 bases and at J to 5 bases, leaving 7 bases not matched to a gene. Germline assignment: CDR1 SGDLS and CDR2 YYNGEE. The CDR3 runs to 15 residues. CDR3 residues: CASSVDQGAFDEQYF. CDR3 in DNA: TGTGCCAGCAGCGTAGATCAGGGGGCGTTCGACGAGCAGTACTTC. Complete variable domain (other parts from reference TRBV9 and TRBJ2-7): DSGVTQTPKHLITATGQRVTLRCSPRSGDLSVYWYQQSLDQGLQFLIQYYNGEERAKGNILERFSAQQFPDLHSELNLSSLELGDSALYFCASSVDQGAFDEQYFGPGTRLTVT.

The chain uses TRBV5-7 and TRBJ2-1; 10 positions agree with TRBD1. TRBV5-7 qualifies as an ORF whose function is uncertain. CDR3 length: 15 residues. The junction had 9 bases not matched to a gene; V was cut back by 4 bases and J by 8 bases. The CDR3 region has the DNA TGTGCCAGCAGCCGAGGGACAGGGGATTACGATGAGCAGTTCTTC. Its protein product is CASSRGTGDYDEQFF.

The V gene is TRBV5-1, the J gene TRBJ2-1, with D possibly matching TRBD2 (7 bases). Trimming took off 0 bases at V and 1 base at J, with 14 bases between the two ends. Germline CDR1 is SGHRS and CDR2 is YFSETQ. This CDR3 is 17 amino acids long. As DNA, the CDR3 is TGCGCCAGCAGCTTGGGAGGGGGGGTAGGTTCCTACAATGAGCAGTTCTTC. As protein: CASSLGGGVGSYNEQFF.

The chain recombines TRBV15 with TRBJ2-5; maybe TRBD2 (5 bases). Germline loops: CDR1 LNHNV, CDR2 YYDKDF (reference sequence). V was shortened by 1 base and J by 1 base, with 10 bases between the two germline ends. This CDR3 spans 15 amino acids. CDR3 DNA sequence: TGTGCCACCAGCAGAGTGATGAGCGGCCAAGAGACCCAGTACTTC. Protein sequence: CATSRVMSGQETQYF.